The 2 T cell receptor beta chains reported below all come from one sample, sequenced in a study of blood T cells in healthy people across ages. For the second PCR, which ran for roughly 7 to 11 cycles, a sample-barcoded 5' primer and a J-beta primer mix were used. From the 5' RACE reads, TCRdb called clonotypes with MiXCR, one entry per CDR3 protein. The table has about 970,000 distinct CDR3 sequences, just over 50% seen once. Sequences were obtained from blood. These receptors came from a woman between 55 and 75 years old in good health.

The V gene is TRBV28, the J gene TRBJ2-2; 8 bases line up with TRBD1. The CDR3 contains 15 residues. The germline V gene encodes CDR1 MDHEN and CDR2 SYDVKM. With 7 bases clipped from V and 5 bases from J, the junction kept 9 bases outside the gene matches. CDR3 in DNA: TGTGCCAGCAATCCAGACAGGGGAAGGACCGGGGAGCTGTTTTTT. Residues: CASNPDRGRTGELFF.

V is TRBV4-3 and J is TRBJ2-5; weak D call: TRBD2 (6 bases). The germline V gene has CDR1 LGHNA and CDR2 YSLEER. Trimming took off 1 base at V and 7 bases at J, with 10 bases between the two ends. The CDR3 covers 13 residues. The CDR3 protein is CASSQVNGRTQYF. CDR3 DNA sequence: TGCGCCAGCAGCCAAGTCAACGGGAGGACCCAGTACTTC.